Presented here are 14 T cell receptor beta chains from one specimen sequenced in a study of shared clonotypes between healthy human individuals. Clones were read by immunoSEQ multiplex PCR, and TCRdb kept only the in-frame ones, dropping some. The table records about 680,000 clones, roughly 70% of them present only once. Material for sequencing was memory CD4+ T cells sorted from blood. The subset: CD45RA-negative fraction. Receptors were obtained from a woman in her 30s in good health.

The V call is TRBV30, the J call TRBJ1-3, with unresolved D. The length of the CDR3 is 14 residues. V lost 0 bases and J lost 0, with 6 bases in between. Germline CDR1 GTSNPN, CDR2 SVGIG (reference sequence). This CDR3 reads CAWSVSSSGNTIYF. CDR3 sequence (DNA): TGTGCCTGGAGTGTGTCTTCCTCTGGAAACACCATATATTTT.

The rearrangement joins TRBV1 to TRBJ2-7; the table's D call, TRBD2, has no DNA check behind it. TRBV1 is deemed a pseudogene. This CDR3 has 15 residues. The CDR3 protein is CTSSQLAGVTYEQYF. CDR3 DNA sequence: TGCACCAGCAGCCAACTAGCGGGAGTAACCTACGAGCAGTACTTC.

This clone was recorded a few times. The CDR3 sequence: CASSTQAGHQYEQYF. DNA for the CDR3: TGTGCCAGCAGCACTCAAGCTGGGCATCAATACGAGCAGTACTTC. The J gene is TRBJ2-7, the V gene TRBV9; the D is unclear. Germline CDR1 SGDLS, CDR2 YYNGEE. CDR3 length: 15 amino acids. Trimming pared 4 bases from V and 4 bases from J, leaving 18 bases between. Looking up the rest from reference TRBV9 and TRBJ2-7 gives the full variable domain: DSGVTQTPKHLITATGQRVTLRCSPRSGDLSVYWYQQSLDQGLQFLIQYYNGEERAKGNILERFSAQQFPDLHSELNLSSLELGDSALYFCASSTQAGHQYEQYFGPGTRLTVT.

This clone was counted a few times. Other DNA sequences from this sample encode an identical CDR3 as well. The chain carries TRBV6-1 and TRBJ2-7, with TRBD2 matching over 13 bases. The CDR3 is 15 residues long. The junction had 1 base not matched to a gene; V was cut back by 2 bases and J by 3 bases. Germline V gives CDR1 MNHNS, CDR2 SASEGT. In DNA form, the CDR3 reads TGTGCCAGCAGTGAAAGGACTAGCGGGAGCTACGAGCAGTACTTC. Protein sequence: CASSERTSGSYEQYF.

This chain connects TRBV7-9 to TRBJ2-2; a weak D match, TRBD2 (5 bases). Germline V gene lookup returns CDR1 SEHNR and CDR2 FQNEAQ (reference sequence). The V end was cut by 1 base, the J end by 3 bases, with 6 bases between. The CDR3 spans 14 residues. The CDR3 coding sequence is TGTGCCAGCAGCTTAGGGGGAGACACCGGGGAGCTGTTTTTT. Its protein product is CASSLGGDTGELFF. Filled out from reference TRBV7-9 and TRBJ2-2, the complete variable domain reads DTGVSQNPRHKITKRGQNVTFRCDPISEHNRLYWYRQTLGQGPEFLTYFQNEAQLEKSRLLSDRFSAERPKGSFSTLEIQRTEQGDSAMYLCASSLGGDTGELFFGEGSRLTVL.

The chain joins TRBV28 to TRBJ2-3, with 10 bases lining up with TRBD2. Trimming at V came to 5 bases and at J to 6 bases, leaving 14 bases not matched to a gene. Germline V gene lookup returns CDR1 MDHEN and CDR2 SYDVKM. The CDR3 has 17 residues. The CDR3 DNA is TGTGCCAGCAGTCCTTGGGTGGCTAGCGGGAGTTCCGATACGCAGTATTTT. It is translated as CASSPWVASGSSDTQYF.

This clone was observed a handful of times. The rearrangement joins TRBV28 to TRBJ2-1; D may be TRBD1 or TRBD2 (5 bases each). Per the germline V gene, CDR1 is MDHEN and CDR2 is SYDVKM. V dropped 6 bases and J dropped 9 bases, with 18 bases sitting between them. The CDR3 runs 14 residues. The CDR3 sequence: CASSAGSPTIEQFF. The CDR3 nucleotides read TGTGCCAGCAGCGCAGGGAGTCCTACAATTGAGCAGTTCTTC.

This CDR3 reads CASSLEISGARYTQYF. CDR3 coding DNA: TGTGCCAGCAGCTTGGAAATTAGCGGAGCTCGCTATACGCAGTATTTT. The J gene is TRBJ2-3, the V gene TRBV5-4; D is possibly TRBD2 (6 bases). V was trimmed by 0 bases and J by 7 bases, leaving 18 bases between them. CDR1 is SGHNT and CDR2 is YYREEE in the germline V gene (reference sequence). CDR3 length: 16 residues.

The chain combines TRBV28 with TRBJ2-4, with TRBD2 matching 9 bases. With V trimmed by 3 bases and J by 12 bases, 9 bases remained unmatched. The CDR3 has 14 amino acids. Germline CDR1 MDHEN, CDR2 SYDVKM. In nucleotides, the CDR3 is TGTGCCAGCAGTTTCGGGACTAGCAGCCGGCCTCAGTACTTC. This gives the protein CASSFGTSSRPQYF.

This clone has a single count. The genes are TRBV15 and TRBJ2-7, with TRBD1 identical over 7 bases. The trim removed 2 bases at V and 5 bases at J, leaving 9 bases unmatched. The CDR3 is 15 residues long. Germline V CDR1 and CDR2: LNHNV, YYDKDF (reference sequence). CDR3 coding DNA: TGTGCCACCAGCAGAAACCGGGACAGCTACAACGAGCAGTACTTC. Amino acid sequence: CATSRNRDSYNEQYF.

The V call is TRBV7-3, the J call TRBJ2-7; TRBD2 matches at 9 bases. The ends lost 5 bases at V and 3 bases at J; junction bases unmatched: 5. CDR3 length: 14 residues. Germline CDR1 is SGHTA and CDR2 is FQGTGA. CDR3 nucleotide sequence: TGTGCCAGCAGCCGGACTAGCGTCGGCTACGAGCAGTACTTC. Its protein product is CASSRTSVGYEQYF.

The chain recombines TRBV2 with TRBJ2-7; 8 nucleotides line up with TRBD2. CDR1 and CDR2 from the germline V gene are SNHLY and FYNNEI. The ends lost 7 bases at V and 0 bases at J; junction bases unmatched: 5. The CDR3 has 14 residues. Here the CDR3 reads CASTPGLGSYEQYF. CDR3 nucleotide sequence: TGTGCCAGCACCCCGGGACTAGGCTCCTACGAGCAGTACTTC.

The CDR3 sequence: CASRGADRRNEQFF. CDR3 coding DNA: TGTGCCAGTAGGGGAGCCGACAGGCGCAATGAGCAGTTCTTC. The V and J genes are TRBV19 and TRBJ2-1, with D possibly being TRBD1 (6 bases). Trimming cost V 6 bases and J 6 bases, with 15 bases left between them. Germline V gene lookup returns CDR1 LNHDA and CDR2 SQIVND (reference sequence). This CDR3 comprises 14 residues.

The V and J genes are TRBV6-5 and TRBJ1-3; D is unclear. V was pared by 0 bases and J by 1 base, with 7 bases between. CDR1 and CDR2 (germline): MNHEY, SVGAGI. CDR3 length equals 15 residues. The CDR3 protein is CASSYSIISGNTIYF. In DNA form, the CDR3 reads TGTGCCAGCAGTTACTCCATTATATCTGGAAACACCATATATTTT.